This paragraph reports one T cell receptor (beta chain). Its matching antigen is unknown. CDR3 length: 15 amino acids. V lost 0 bases to trimming and J lost 6 bases, with 12 bases between them. Per germline, CDR1 LGHNA and CDR2 YSLEER. The time point denotes: newly diagnosed GD, antithyroid drugs for less than 3 months. From RNA extracted from PBMCs, the TCR library was made. These data are taken from a study of regulatory T cells in long-lasting Graves disease. Whole-study findings and limits: Persistent disease favored TRBV28, TRBJ1-2 and TRBJ2-5.

With iRepertoire HTBI primers and Arm-PCR of CDR3 regions, TCR beta libraries were built. Each CDR3 protein gets one entry after TCRdb re-called the multiplex PCR reads with MiXCR. The top ten hold about 10% of the sample, which has roughly 430,000 distinct CDR3 sequences, about 16% seen once. These data were also reused for a study on T cells in Graves' hyperthyroidism and ophthalmopathy.

The specimen was peripheral blood mononuclear cells (PBMCs), collected at new diagnosis, from a patient treated with antithyroid drugs. The sequence was collected from a woman aged 30 to 39 with Graves disease. J is TRBJ1-3 and V is TRBV4-3; D is perhaps TRBD1 (6 bases). The CDR3 DNA reads TGCGCCAGCAGCCAAGATTCGGGACAAATAAACACCATATATTTT. It is translated as CASSQDSGQINTIYF.